This T cell receptor (beta chain) was profiled in a study of blood T cell repertoires in COVID-19. Germline CDR1 reads ENHRY; CDR2 reads SYGVKD. CDR3 size: 15 residues. The J segment lost 4 bases and the V segment lost 9 bases, leaving 9 bases of the junction unmatched. Authors' processing steps: By means of reference gene primer amplification, nucleated cell counts were estimated. Sequencing was performed with immunoSEQ multiplex PCR; in TCRdb, only in-frame clones are kept and a portion is missing. V, J and clone size reflect that table, while D and trimming were determined from the DNA. The table includes about 76,000 clones, roughly 80% detected once.

This clonotype was obtained from a woman aged 55-70 years with acute or convalescent COVID-19. The chain links TRBV10-3 to TRBJ2-1; 10 bases align to TRBD2. The specimen was peripheral blood. CDR3 bases: TGTGCCATGAGCCCGGAGACTAGCGGGTACAATGAGCAGTTCTTC. Its translation: CAMSPETSGYNEQFF.